Each of the 18 T cell receptor beta chains below was sequenced from the same sample in a study of T cells expressing NK-cell markers. TCRdb re-called the 5' RACE reads; one entry per CDR3 protein, DNA not given. In total, the table holds about 460,000 distinct CDR3 sequences. Sequencing was done on a sample of blood T cells: a sorted CD56 or NKG2C T cell subset, CD4+ or CD8+ T cells, or bulk PBMC T cells (not recorded which). The source is a woman in her forties or fifties in good health.

The V call is TRBV27, the J call TRBJ2-3; TCRdb proposes TRBD2, but this gene call is untestable without DNA. This CDR3 has 17 amino acids. Germline V gene data show CDR1 as MNHEY and CDR2 as SMNVEV (reference sequence). The CDR3 sequence: CASSFEGTSGYTDTQYF.

This rearrangement joins TRBV29-1 to TRBJ2-2; TCRdb's D call of TRBD2 is untestable without DNA. The CDR3 loop spans 16 amino acids. Germline loops: CDR1 SQVTM, CDR2 ANQGSEA. The CDR3 loop reads CSVGIAGVPHTGELFF.

The V call is TRBV10-3, the J call TRBJ1-1; no DNA is available, so the TRBD1 call from TCRdb remains unchecked. CDR3 length: 14 amino acids. Germline CDR1 reads ENHRY; CDR2 reads SYGVKD. The CDR3 sequence is CAISGTAEWTEAFF.

The gene calls are TRBV21-1 and TRBJ1-1; TCRdb lists TRBD1, though no DNA is available to test this call. TRBV21-1 is described as a pseudogene. The CDR3 is 13 amino acids. CDR3 sequence reads: CASSKGQGAEAFF.

The chain couples TRBV7-9 to TRBJ2-2; as DNA is missing, the TRBD2 call by TCRdb cannot be tested. The CDR3 has 17 residues. Per germline, CDR1 SEHNR and CDR2 FQNEAQ (reference sequence). CDR3 in amino acids: CASRKPIGGSRTGELFF.

The V gene is TRBV20-1, the J gene TRBJ1-2; TCRdb picks TRBD1, but there is no DNA to check that call. Germline V gene data show CDR1 as DFQATT and CDR2 as SNEGSKA (reference sequence). This CDR3 has 13 amino acids. The CDR3 spells CSAAPGYNYGYTF.

This CDR3 reads CASTKVGGASNQPQHF. The chain uses TRBV6-2 or TRBV6-3 and TRBJ1-5; TCRdb's D call, TRBD1, is unchecked because there is no DNA. The CDR3 covers 16 residues. Germline CDR1 MNHEY, CDR2 SVGEGT.

The rearrangement links TRBV11-1 to TRBJ2-6; no DNA is available, so the TRBD1 call from TCRdb remains unchecked. The CDR3 spans 19 residues. The germline CDR1 and CDR2 sequences are SGHAT and FQDESV (reference sequence). The CDR3 sequence is CASSQAVRTGYGGANVLTF.

This sequence joins TRBV20-1 and TRBJ2-5; TCRdb indicates TRBD2, and absent DNA this call remains unverified. Germline CDR1 and CDR2: DFQATT and SNEGSKA (reference sequence). The CDR3 consists of 15 residues. CDR3: CSAYGLAGLGETQYF.

This CDR3 is CASSPTAVMNTEAFF. This chain joins TRBV5-1 and TRBJ1-1. The CDR3 is 15 amino acids. Germline CDR1 is SGHRS and CDR2 is YFSETQ.

The chain couples TRBV11-3 to TRBJ2-5. CDR1 and CDR2 (germline): SGHNT, YENEEA. This CDR3 comprises 14 residues. CDR3 sequence: CASSLAEYQETQYF. The entire variable domain, with the rest obtained from reference TRBV11-3 and TRBJ2-5, is as follows: EAGVVQSPRYKIIEKKQPVAFWCNPISGHNTLYWYLQNLGQGPELLIRYENEEAVDDSQLPKDRFSAERLKGVDSTLKIQPAELGDSAVYLCASSLAEYQETQYFGPGTRLLVL.

V is TRBV6-1 and J is TRBJ1-1. The CDR3 extends over 14 amino acids. Looked up from germline, CDR1 is MNHNS and CDR2 is SASEGT. The CDR3 reads CASTLAGVGTEAFF.

The V gene is TRBV5-1, the J gene TRBJ1-3. Germline V gene sequence: CDR1 SGHRS, CDR2 YFSETQ. CDR3 length: 16 amino acids. The CDR3 loop reads CASSLDPAGTGNTIYF.

CDR3 in amino acids: CASSVTGTTDNEQFF. V gene TRBV3-1 combines with J gene TRBJ2-1. CDR3 length: 15 residues. Germline CDR1 reads LGHDT; CDR2 reads YNNKEL (reference sequence).

The V gene is TRBV5-4, the J gene TRBJ2-7. The CDR3 is 13 amino acids. Germline V gives CDR1 SGHNT, CDR2 YYREEE (reference sequence). The CDR3 sequence is CASSSTASYEQYF.

This chain joins TRBV3-1 and TRBJ2-7. The CDR3 runs to 14 residues. Looked up from germline, CDR1 is LGHDT and CDR2 is YNNKEL (reference sequence). The CDR3 spells CASSQGGTAYEQYF.

The chain is built from TRBV7-2 and TRBJ2-5; TCRdb's assignment of TRBD1 cannot be checked, as there is no DNA. Per germline, CDR1 SGHTA and CDR2 FQGNSA. CDR3 size: 15 residues. CDR3 sequence: CASSDLGQGQETQYF.

This chain links TRBV29-1 with TRBJ2-3; TCRdb picks TRBD2, but there is no DNA to check that call. This CDR3 spans 15 amino acids. Looked up from germline, CDR1 is SQVTM and CDR2 is ANQGSEA. CDR3 residues: CSDRTGTSGTDTQYF.